The source of this T cell receptor (beta chain) is a study of metastatic and nonmetastatic thyroid tumors. Study at large: A comparison of repertoires was made across blood and tumor or nodule tissue from malignant and benign thyroid patients.

The junction had 6 bases not matched to a gene; V was cut back by 0 bases and J by 7 bases. This CDR3 is 14 amino acids long. Methods used by the authors: The distant-metastasis classifier for papillary thyroid cancer was built from CDR3 differences across clinicopathological groups. TCRdb re-called clones via MiXCR from the PCR reads. The V and J calls and clone size are TCRdb's, not the authors'. This repertoire shows 100,000 or so clones, 14% to 15% found once; its top ten account for 3.6%. General study results and limits: Reportedly, malignant thyroid tumors had significantly higher TCR beta diversity than benign nodules, in blood and tumor.

This clone has a count of ten or more. Its cognate antigen is unknown. The entire patient cohort was treatment-naive prior to thyroid surgery. J is TRBJ2-7 and V is TRBV12-3 or TRBV12-4; 7 bases are shared with TRBD2. The receptor was isolated from a female donor with papillary thyroid cancer or a benign thyroid nodule (not recorded which). Some clones in this sample may be carry-over from other donors' samples. The sequenced sample was blood. The CDR3 DNA sequence: TGTGCCAGCAGTTTAGCGCGGCTAGCGGTAGAGCAGTACTTC. Translation gives CASSLARLAVEQYF.